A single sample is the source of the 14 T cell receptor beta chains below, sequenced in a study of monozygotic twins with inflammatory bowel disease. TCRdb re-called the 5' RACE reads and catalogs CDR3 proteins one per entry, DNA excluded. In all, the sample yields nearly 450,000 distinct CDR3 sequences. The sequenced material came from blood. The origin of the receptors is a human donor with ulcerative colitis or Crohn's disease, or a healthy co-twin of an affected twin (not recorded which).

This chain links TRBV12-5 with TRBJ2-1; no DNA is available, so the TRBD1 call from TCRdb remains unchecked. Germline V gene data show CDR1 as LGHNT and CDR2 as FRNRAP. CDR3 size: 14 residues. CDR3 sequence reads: CASGLYGPGNEQFF.

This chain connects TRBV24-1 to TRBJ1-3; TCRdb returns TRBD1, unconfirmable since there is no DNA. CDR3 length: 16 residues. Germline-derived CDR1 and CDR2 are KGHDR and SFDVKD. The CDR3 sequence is CATSDSQGVTGNTIYF.

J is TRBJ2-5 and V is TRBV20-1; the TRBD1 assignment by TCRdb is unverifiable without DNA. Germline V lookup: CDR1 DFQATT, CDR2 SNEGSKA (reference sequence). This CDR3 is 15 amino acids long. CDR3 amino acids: CSARGATSGAETQYF.

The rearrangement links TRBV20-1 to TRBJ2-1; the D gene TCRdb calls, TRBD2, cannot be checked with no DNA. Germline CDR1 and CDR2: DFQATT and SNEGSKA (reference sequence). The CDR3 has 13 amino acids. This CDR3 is CSARTSGNDEQFF.

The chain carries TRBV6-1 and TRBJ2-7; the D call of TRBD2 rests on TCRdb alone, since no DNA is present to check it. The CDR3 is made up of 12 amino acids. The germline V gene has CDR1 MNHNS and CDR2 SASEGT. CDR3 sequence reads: CASRAGAYEQYF.

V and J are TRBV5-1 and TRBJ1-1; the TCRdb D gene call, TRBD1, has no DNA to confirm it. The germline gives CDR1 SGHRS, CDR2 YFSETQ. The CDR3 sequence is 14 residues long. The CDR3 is CASSLGQTFTEAFF.

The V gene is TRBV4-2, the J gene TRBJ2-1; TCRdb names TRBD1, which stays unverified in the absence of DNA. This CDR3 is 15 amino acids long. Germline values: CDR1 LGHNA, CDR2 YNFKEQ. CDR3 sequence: CVSSQPGQEYNEQFF.

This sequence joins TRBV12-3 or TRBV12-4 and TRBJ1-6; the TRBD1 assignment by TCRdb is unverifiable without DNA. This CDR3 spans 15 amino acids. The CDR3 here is CASTLRGTGMSPLHF.

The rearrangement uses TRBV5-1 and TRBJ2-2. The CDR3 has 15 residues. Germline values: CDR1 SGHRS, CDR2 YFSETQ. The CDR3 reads CASSLYQGGTGELFF. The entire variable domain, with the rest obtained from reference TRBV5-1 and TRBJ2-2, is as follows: KAGVTQTPRYLIKTRGQQVTLSCSPISGHRSVSWYQQTPGQGLQFLFEYFSETQRNKGNFPGRFSGRQFSNSRSEMNVSTLELGDSALYLCASSLYQGGTGELFFGEGSRLTVL.

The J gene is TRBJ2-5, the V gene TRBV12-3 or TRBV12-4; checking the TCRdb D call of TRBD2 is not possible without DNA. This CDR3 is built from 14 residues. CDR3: CASSPRTSLETQYF.

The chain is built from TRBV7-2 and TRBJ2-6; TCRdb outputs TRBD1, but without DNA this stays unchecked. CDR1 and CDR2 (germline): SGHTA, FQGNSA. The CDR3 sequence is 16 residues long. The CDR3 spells CASSQGPGAGANVLTF.

The CDR3 spells CASSQEVHINYEQYF. This chain uses TRBV4-1 with TRBJ2-7. There are 15 residues in the CDR3. Germline values: CDR1 MGHRA, CDR2 YSYEKL.

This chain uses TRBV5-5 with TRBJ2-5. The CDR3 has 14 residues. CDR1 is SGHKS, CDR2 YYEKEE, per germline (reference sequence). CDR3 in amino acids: CASSLDSRQETQYF.

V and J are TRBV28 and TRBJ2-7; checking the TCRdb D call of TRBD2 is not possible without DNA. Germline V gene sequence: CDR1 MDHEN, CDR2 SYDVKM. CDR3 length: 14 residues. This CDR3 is CASSLSGGTYEQYF.